The source of this T cell receptor beta chain is a study of beta chain features in type 1 diabetes. Study observations and caveats: Cells that show high TCR expression could be over-represented by cDNA sequencing. Patients with type 1 diabetes carried fewer insertions and had more deletions at their VDJ junctions. No resolution was reached here on whether HLA type influences TCRB rearrangement.

This clone was seen more than once but under ten times. Its matching antigen is unknown. The study reverse transcribed the entire isolated RNA, so it sequenced expressed TCRB transcripts. Read counts averaged around 3.6 million for samples of naive, central memory and regulatory T cells. The repertoire was sequenced with immunoSEQ multiplex PCR; TCRdb's copy has only in-frame clones and lacks some. The table lists approximately 250,000 clones, 13% to 15% of them singletons. Source material: naive CD4+ T cells from blood. The receptor's source is a woman aged 40 to 50 in good health.

The CDR3 DNA reads TGTGCCAGCCCCGGGACAGATAGCAATCAGCCCCAGCATTTT. Its translation: CASPGTDSNQPQHF. This rearrangement joins TRBV21-1 to TRBJ1-5; the table assigns TRBD1, which was not confirmed against the DNA. TRBV21-1 is annotated as a pseudogene. The length of the CDR3 is 14 residues.